This paragraph covers one T cell receptor (beta chain) sequence. Antigen specificity is unknown. Germline CDR1 is SGHRS and CDR2 is YFSETQ. V lost 9 bases to trimming and J lost 2 bases; unmatched junction nucleotides: 11. The CDR3 is 15 residues long. These data belong to a study of cytomegalovirus exposure and HLA in healthy donors. Study background: Researchers previously reported finding 117 million unique TCR beta sequences from approximately 190 million T cells.

Regarding the study as a whole: In a later analysis, V- and J-gene trimming of beta chains associated with a DCLRE1C missense variant, replicated independently. About 180 TCR beta chains were listed as cytomegalovirus-associated.

Primers for the PCR totalled 60 Vbeta and 13 Jbeta. The assay was immunoSEQ multiplex PCR, and TCRdb's table has in-frame clones only and misses some. The sample shows about 140,000 clones, around 85% of them seen only once. The origin of this receptor is a woman aged 45-59 years in good health and CMV-seropositive. Sequenced input: PBMCs. The chain links TRBV5-1 to TRBJ1-5; 7 nucleotides align to TRBD1. CDR3 amino acids: CATRGGAYGNQPQHF. The CDR3 coding sequence is TGCGCCACCAGGGGGGGGGCATATGGCAATCAGCCCCAGCATTTT.